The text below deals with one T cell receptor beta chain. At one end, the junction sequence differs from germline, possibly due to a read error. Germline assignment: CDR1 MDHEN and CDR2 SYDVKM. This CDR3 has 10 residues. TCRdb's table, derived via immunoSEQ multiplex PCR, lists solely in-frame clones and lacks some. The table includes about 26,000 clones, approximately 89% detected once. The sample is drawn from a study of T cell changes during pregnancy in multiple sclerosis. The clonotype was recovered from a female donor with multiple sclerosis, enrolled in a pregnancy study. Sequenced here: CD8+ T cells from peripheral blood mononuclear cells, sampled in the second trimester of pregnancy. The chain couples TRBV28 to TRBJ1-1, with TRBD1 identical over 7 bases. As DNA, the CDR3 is TGTGCCAGCAGTTTGGACAGGCTGCTGTTT. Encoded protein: CASSLDRLLF.